This TCR beta chain was observed in a study of a mutant IDH1 vaccine in newly diagnosed glioma. As for time point: baseline, week 1 (first vaccination visit). The sample's treatment: pre-vaccination baseline after standard-of-care therapy. Only in-frame clones appear in the TCRdb table, and some are missing; sequencing was by immunoSEQ multiplex PCR. Of around 64,000 clones listed, over 70% are singletons. V lost 0 bases to trimming and J lost 4 bases, with 16 bases between them. Germline lookup yields CDR1 SGHRS and CDR2 YFSETQ. This CDR3 spans 17 amino acids. The source is a woman under 30 with glioma. Some clones in this sample may be carry-over from other donors' samples. The chain joins TRBV5-1 to TRBJ2-2; possibly TRBD2 for D (6 bases). Source: peripheral blood mononuclear cells (PBMCs), taken from a glioma patient treated with radiotherapy, temozolomide or both. In nucleotides, the CDR3 is TGCGCCAGCAGCTTGGCCGGTGGGGGAGGTGGCACCGGGGAGCTGTTTTTT. Its translation is CASSLAGGGGGTGELFF.